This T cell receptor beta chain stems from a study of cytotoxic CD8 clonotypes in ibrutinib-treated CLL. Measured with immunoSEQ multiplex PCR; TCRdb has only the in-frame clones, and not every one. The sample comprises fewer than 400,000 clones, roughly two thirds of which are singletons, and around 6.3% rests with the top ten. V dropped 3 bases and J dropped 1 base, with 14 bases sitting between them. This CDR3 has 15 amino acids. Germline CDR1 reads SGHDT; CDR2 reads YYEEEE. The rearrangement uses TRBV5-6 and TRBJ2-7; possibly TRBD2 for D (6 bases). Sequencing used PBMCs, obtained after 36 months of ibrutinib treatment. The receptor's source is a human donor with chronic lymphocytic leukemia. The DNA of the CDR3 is TGTGCCAGCAGCTGGGGGACTTCGACTTCCTACGAGCAGTACTTC. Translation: CASSWGTSTSYEQYF.